Detailed here is one T cell receptor (beta chain). It has no known antigen specificity. No much larger clone exists at a distance of one base, and base qualities are not known. These data are taken from a study of regulatory dendritic cells for organ transplantation (dated by TCRdb to the late 2010s). At the level of the whole study: Sorted naive and memory CD4+ and CD8+ T cells had their TCRbeta repertoires sequenced both before and after allostimulation with either regulatory or mature dendritic cells. Study-level results and caveats: The repertoires of naive CD4+ and CD8+ T cells were highly diverse, while memory cell repertoires were less diverse, with memory CD8+ cells being the most oligoclonal. Among the resting subsets, memory CD8+ T cells contained the most alloreactive TCR clonotypes. In both subjects, allostimulation led to expansion of memory CD8+ clones, although regulatory dendritic cells appeared to cause more limited expansion than mature dendritic cells did. Only two subjects were sequenced, and considerable between-individual heterogeneity in the alloreactive memory CD8+ T cell pool was noted by the authors.

At the junction V is shortened by 4 bases and J by 1 base, with 10 bases in between. Looking up the germline V gene yields CDR1 SQVTM and CDR2 ANQGSEA. Its CDR3 holds 13 amino acids, cysteine through phenylalanine. Solely the CDR3 DNA is kept, with 39 bases framed from the first base. FACS was used to sort naive T cells as CD45RA+ cells and memory T cells as CD45RO+ CD4+ or CD8+ cells. The T cells used for TCR sequencing were obtained from two healthy control subjects. For the mixed lymphocyte reactions, sorted T cell subsets left unstimulated acted as baseline controls. The Qiagen DNeasy Blood & Tissue Kit was used for extraction of genomic DNA. TCRbeta CDR3 regions were amplified by multiplexed two-step PCR using Vbeta-specific forward primers and Jbeta-specific reverse primers. Through the immunoSEQ service, the TCRbeta libraries were run on an Illumina instrument for sequencing. In the original analysis: IMGT annotation was used to assign V, D and J genes, and synthetic CDR3 analogues were used to correct counts for multiplex PCR bias. The immunoSEQ Analyzer calculated repertoire clonality as one minus the normalized Shannon entropy. Whether a clone counted as expanded was decided by Fisher's exact test with Benjamini-Hochberg false discovery rate control and a two-tailed cutoff of P<0.01. TCRdb carries this immuneACCESS record with in-frame sequences only. Its versions omit some clonotypes, under half of them owing to an unresolved V gene in the studies checked, with the rest unexplained. The V and J calls and clone size are taken from that table; D and trimming were inferred from the DNA. The table for this sample lists approximately 35,000 clones; less than 90% of them were counted only once. The top ten constitute just over 0.06% of the sample.

The rearrangement combines TRBV29-1 with TRBJ1-1; TRBD1 is perhaps the D gene, given 5 matching bases. This receptor was taken from a human donor in good health. The sample taken for sequencing was naive CD4+ T cells from blood. The cell subset or site label here, explained by the study, means: CD45RA+ naive T cells. CDR3 reads: CSVAGRANTEAFF. The DNA is as follows: TGCAGCGTTGCGGGCAGGGCGAACACTGAAGCTTTCTTT.